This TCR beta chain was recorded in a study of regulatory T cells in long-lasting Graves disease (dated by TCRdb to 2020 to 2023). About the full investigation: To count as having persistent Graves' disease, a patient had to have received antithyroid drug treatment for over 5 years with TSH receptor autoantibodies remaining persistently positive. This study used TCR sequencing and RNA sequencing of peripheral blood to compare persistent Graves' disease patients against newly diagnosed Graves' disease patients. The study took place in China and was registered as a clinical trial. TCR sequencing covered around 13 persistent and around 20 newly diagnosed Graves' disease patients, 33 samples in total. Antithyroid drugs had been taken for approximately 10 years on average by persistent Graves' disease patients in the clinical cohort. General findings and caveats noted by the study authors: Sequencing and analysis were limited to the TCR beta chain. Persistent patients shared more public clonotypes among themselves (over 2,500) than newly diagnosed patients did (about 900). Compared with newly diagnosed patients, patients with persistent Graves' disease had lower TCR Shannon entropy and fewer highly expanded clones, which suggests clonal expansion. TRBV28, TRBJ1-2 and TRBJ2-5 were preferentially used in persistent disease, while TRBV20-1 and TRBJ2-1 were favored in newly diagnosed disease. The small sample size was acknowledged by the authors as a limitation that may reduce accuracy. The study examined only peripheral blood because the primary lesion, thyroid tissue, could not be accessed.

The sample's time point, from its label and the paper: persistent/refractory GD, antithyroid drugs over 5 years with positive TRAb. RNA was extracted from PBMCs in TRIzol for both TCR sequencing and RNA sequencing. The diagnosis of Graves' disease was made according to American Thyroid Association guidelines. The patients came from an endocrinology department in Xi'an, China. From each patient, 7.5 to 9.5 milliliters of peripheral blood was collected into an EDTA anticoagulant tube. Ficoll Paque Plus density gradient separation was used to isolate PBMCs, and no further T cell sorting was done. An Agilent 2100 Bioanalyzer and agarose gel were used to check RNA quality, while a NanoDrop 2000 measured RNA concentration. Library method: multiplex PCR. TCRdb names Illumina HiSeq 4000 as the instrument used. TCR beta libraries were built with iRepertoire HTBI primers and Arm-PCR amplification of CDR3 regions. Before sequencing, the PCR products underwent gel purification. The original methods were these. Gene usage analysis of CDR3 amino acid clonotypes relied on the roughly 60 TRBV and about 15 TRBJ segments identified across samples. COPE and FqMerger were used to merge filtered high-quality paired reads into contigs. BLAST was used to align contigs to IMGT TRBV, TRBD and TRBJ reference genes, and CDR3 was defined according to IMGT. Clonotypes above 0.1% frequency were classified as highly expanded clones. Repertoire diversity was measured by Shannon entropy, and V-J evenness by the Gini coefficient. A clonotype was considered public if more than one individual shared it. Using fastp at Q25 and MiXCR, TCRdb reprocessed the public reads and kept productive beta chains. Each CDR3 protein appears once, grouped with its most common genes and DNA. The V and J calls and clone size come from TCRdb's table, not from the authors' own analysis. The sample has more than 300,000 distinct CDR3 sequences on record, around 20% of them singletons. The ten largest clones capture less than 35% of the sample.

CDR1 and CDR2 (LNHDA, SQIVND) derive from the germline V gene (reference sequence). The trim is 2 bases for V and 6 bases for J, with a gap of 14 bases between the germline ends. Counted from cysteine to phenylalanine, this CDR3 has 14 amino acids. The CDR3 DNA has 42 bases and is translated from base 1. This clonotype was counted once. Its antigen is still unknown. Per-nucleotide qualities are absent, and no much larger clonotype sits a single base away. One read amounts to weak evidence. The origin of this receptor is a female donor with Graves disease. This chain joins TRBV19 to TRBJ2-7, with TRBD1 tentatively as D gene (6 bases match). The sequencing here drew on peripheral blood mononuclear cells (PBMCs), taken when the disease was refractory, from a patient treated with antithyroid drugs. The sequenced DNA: TGTGCCAGTAGTATAAGTGGGGGCAACAGCGAGCAGTACTTC. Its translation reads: CASSISGGNSEQYF.